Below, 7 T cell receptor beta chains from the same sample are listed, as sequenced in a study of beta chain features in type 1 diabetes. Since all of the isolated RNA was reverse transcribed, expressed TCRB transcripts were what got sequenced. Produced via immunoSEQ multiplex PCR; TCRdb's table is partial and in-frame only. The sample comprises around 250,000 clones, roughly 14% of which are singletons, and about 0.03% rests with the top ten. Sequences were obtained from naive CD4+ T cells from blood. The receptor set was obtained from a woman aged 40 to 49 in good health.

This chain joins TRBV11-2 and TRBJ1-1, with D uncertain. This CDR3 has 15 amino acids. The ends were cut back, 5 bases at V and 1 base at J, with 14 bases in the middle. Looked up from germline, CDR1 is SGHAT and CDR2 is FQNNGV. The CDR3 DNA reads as TGTGCCAGCAGCCCGAGAGGTCGGCCGAACACTGAAGCTTTCTTT. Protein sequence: CASSPRGRPNTEAFF.

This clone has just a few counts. In DNA, the CDR3 is TGTGCCAGCAGCGTAGAGGACAGGGACTATGGCTACACCTTC. Its protein product is CASSVEDRDYGYTF. The chain joins TRBV9 to TRBJ1-2; 8 bases map to TRBD1. Germline CDR1 is SGDLS and CDR2 is YYNGEE. Losses at the gene ends were 0 bases for V and 3 bases for J; bases not matched to a gene: 1. CDR3 size: 14 residues.

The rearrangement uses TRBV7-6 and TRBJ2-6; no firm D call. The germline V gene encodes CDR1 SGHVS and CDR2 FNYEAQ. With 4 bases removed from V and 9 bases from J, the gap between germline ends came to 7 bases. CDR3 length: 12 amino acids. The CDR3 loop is CASSSTGNVLTF. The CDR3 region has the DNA TGTGCCAGCAGCTCGACGGGCAACGTCCTGACTTTC.

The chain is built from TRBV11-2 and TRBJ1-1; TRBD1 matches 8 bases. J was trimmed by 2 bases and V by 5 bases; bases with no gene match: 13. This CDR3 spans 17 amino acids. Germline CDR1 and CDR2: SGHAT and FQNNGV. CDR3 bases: TGTGCCAGCAGCCCAGGGGACAGGCGGGTTGGAAACACTGAAGCTTTCTTT. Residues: CASSPGDRRVGNTEAFF.

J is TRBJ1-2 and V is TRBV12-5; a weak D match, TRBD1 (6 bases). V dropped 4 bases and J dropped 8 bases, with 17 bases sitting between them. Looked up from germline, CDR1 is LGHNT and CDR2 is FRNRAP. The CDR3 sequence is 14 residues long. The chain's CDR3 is CASGSVAGAGGYTF. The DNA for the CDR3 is TGTGCTAGTGGTTCGGTTGCGGGGGCAGGGGGCTACACCTTC.

The CDR3 region has the DNA TGTGCCAGCAGCCCGGGGACTAGGGCCCTGAATGAGCAGTTCTTC. Residues: CASSPGTRALNEQFF. The chain couples TRBV7-2 to TRBJ2-1; 8 bases fit TRBD2. Germline V gene lookup returns CDR1 SGHTA and CDR2 FQGNSA. This CDR3 is built from 15 residues. V shed 5 bases, J shed 7 bases, and the junction held 10 bases outside the gene matches.

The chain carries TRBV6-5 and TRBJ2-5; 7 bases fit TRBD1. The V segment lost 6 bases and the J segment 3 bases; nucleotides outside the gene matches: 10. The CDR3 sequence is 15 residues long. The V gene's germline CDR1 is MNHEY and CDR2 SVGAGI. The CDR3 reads CASSRRRGGKETQYF. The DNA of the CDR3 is TGTGCCAGCAGCCGACGGCGAGGGGGCAAAGAGACCCAGTACTTC.